This TCR beta chain stems from a study of control samples from healthy donors and cancer patients. Assay: immunoSEQ multiplex PCR; the TCRdb copy retains only in-frame clones and omits some. The sample carries approximately 180,000 clones, more than 90% recorded once. CDR3 length equals 16 residues. Germline CDR1 and CDR2: MNHNY and SVGAGI (reference sequence). V was pared by 2 bases and J by 4 bases, with 6 bases of the junction left unmatched. This clone was detected only once. The gene calls are TRBV6-6 and TRBJ2-2, with 8 bases identical to TRBD1. The sequence was collected from a woman between 40 and 55 years old in good health. The sample comprised blood. CDR3 protein: CASSYEAGGITGELFF. The CDR3 DNA reads TGTGCCAGCAGTTACGAGGCAGGGGGCATCACCGGGGAGCTGTTTTTT.